The 21 T cell receptor beta chains in this list originate from one sample, sequenced in a study of blood T cell repertoires in COVID-19. Profiled with immunoSEQ multiplex PCR; TCRdb holds only in-frame clones, not every one. The table shows tens of thousands of clones, with 80% to 95% occurring only once. Sequenced material: peripheral blood. These receptor sequences come from a human donor with active COVID-19. The donor label of this sample is uncertain.

The chain links TRBV9 to TRBJ2-5; perhaps TRBD1 as D (6 bases). The CDR3 spans 15 residues. Germline V gene sequence: CDR1 SGDLS, CDR2 YYNGEE. The V gene lost 1 base and the J gene lost 5 bases, with 15 bases spanning the gap. The CDR3 coding sequence is TGTGCCAGCAGCGTAACCTCAGGGGTCACGGAGACCCAGTACTTC. This sequence encodes CASSVTSGVTETQYF.

This chain links TRBV24-1 with TRBJ2-1; 8 bases match TRBD2. The length of the CDR3 is 13 residues. Trimming took 7 bases from V and 8 from J; bases not matched to a gene: 6. Germline CDR1 is KGHDR and CDR2 is SFDVKD. The CDR3 region has the DNA TGTGCCACCAGCAGCGGGAGTAGGGATGAGCAGTTCTTC. Its translation: CATSSGSRDEQFF.

The chain combines TRBV6-5 with TRBJ2-5; D is perhaps TRBD2 (6 bases). Trimming cost V 2 bases and J 5 bases, with 9 bases left between them. CDR1 is MNHEY, CDR2 SVGAGI, per germline. The CDR3 is made up of 13 amino acids. Written as DNA, the CDR3 is TGTGCCAGCAGTTACATGGGGAGGGAGACCCAGTACTTC. It codes for CASSYMGRETQYF.

The chain links TRBV19 to TRBJ1-4, with D perhaps TRBD1 (6 bases). The V gene lost 7 bases and the J gene lost 7 bases, with 19 bases spanning the gap. Germline V gives CDR1 LNHDA, CDR2 SQIVND (reference sequence). This CDR3 is built from 15 residues. The CDR3 loop reads CASTGQTLYGEKLFF. The CDR3 nucleotides are TGTGCCAGTACCGGACAGACACTATACGGTGAAAAACTGTTTTTT.

The chain joins TRBV20-1 to TRBJ2-5; D remains ambiguous. Germline V gives CDR1 DFQATT, CDR2 SNEGSKA (reference sequence). The CDR3 has 11 amino acids. Trimming stripped 7 bases from V and 3 bases from J, with 9 bases between. DNA for the CDR3: TGCAGTGGGCACACTAAAGAGACCCAGTACTTC. Its translation is CSGHTKETQYF.

J is TRBJ2-3 and V is TRBV4-1, with D perhaps matching TRBD2 (6 bases). Germline CDR1 reads MGHRA; CDR2 reads YSYEKL. The V gene lost 1 base and the J gene lost 3 bases, with 11 bases spanning the gap. CDR3 length equals 15 residues. The CDR3 sequence is CASSQVVAVTDTQYF. The CDR3 bases are TGCGCCAGCAGCCAAGTCGTAGCGGTAACAGATACGCAGTATTTT.

V usage is TRBV5-5 and J usage is TRBJ2-5; 8 bases map to TRBD2. Germline V gene lookup returns CDR1 SGHKS and CDR2 YYEKEE (reference sequence). The V and J ends lost 0 bases and 5 bases, in that order; junction bases with no gene match: 9. CDR3 length equals 16 residues. CDR3 DNA sequence: TGTGCCAGCAGCTTGGGTACCGGGACTAGTATGGAGACCCAGTACTTC. Amino acid sequence: CASSLGTGTSMETQYF.

J is TRBJ2-7 and V is TRBV30; D perhaps matches TRBD2 (5 bases). Trimming shortened V by 2 bases and J by 2 bases, and 10 bases separated the two germline ends. The CDR3 is made up of 13 amino acids. Germline V gives CDR1 GTSNPN, CDR2 SVGIG (reference sequence). The CDR3 region has the DNA TGTGCCTGGAGTCCCCGGGGAGCCTACGAGCAGTACTTC. The encoded protein is CAWSPRGAYEQYF.

The V gene is TRBV28, the J gene TRBJ2-1; D perhaps matches TRBD2 (5 bases). The CDR3 has 16 amino acids. V gave up 4 bases and J gave up 0 bases, with 13 bases separating them. Germline-derived CDR1 and CDR2 are MDHEN and SYDVKM. The CDR3 DNA sequence: TGTGCCAGCAGTTCTATCTCGCGGGCCTCCTACAATGAGCAGTTCTTC. Translated: CASSSISRASYNEQFF.

The gene calls are TRBV10-3 and TRBJ2-5, with TRBD1 matching over 7 bases. The CDR3 loop spans 13 amino acids. With V trimmed by 6 bases and J by 1 base, 2 bases remained unmatched. Germline values: CDR1 ENHRY, CDR2 SYGVKD. CDR3 DNA sequence: TGTGCCATCAGCCGGGACAGCCAAGAGACCCAGTACTTC. Amino acids: CAISRDSQETQYF.

The J gene is TRBJ2-1, the V gene TRBV5-1, with D maybe TRBD2 (7 bases). This CDR3 region has 14 residues. The ends were cut back, 1 base at V and 7 bases at J, with 12 bases in the middle. The V gene's germline CDR1 is SGHRS and CDR2 YFSETQ. The CDR3 loop reads CASSLIGGHNEQFF. The CDR3 region has the DNA TGCGCCAGCAGCTTGATCGGGGGGCATAATGAGCAGTTCTTC.

The V gene is TRBV19, the J gene TRBJ1-5; 11 bases map to TRBD1. CDR1 is LNHDA and CDR2 is SQIVND in the germline V gene (reference sequence). This CDR3 is 16 amino acids long. V shed 7 bases, J shed 5 bases, and the junction held 10 bases outside the gene matches. The CDR3 region has the DNA TGTGCCAGTACCCCCGGGACAGGGGGATTATATCAGCCCCAGCATTTT. Its protein product is CASTPGTGGLYQPQHF.

The chain uses TRBV6-6 and TRBJ2-3; unclear D gene. Germline V gives CDR1 MNHNY, CDR2 SVGAGI (reference sequence). V dropped 2 bases and J dropped 6 bases, with 6 bases sitting between them. The CDR3 extends over 12 amino acids. The CDR3 DNA reads TGTGCCAGCAGTTACGTGAGCGATACGCAGTATTTT. Its translation: CASSYVSDTQYF.

V gene TRBV12-5 combines with J gene TRBJ2-3; TRBD1 matches at 8 bases. The CDR3 spans 17 residues. The germline V gene has CDR1 LGHNT and CDR2 FRNRAP. V lost 2 bases to trimming and J lost 1 base; unmatched junction nucleotides: 8. The CDR3 loop is CASGLLRDRGGTDTQYF. The CDR3 DNA sequence: TGTGCTAGTGGTTTGCTACGAGACAGGGGAGGCACAGATACGCAGTATTTT.

This clone was counted a single time. The chain employs TRBV7-7 and TRBJ2-1; 8 bases map to TRBD1. The CDR3 loop spans 15 amino acids. Per germline, CDR1 SSHAT and CDR2 FNYEAQ (reference sequence). J gave up 7 bases and V 1 base, and 6 bases lay outside the gene matches. CDR3 residues: CASSLGQGANNEQFF. CDR3 DNA sequence: TGTGCCAGCAGCTTAGGGCAGGGGGCTAATAATGAGCAGTTCTTC. The whole variable domain, filled in from reference TRBV7-7 and TRBJ2-1, reads GAGVSQSPRYKVTKRGQDVTLRCDPISSHATLYWYQQALGQGPEFLTYFNYEAQPDKSGLPSDRFSAERPEGSISTLTIQRTEQRDSAMYRCASSLGQGANNEQFFGPGTRLTVL.

The chain is built from TRBV15 and TRBJ1-5, with TRBD1 matching 11 bases. V shed 1 base and J 6 bases; nucleotides not matched to a gene: 5. The germline V gene encodes CDR1 LNHNV and CDR2 YYDKDF (reference sequence). CDR3 length: 16 residues. The CDR3 reads CATSRAGQGASQPQHF. In nucleotides, the CDR3 is TGTGCCACCAGCAGAGCTGGACAGGGGGCGAGTCAGCCCCAGCATTTT.

This sequence joins TRBV9 and TRBJ1-2; D call uncertain. Trimming removed 0 bases from V and 2 bases from J, with 5 bases in between. Germline V gene sequence: CDR1 SGDLS, CDR2 YYNGEE. The CDR3 contains 13 residues. The CDR3 nucleotides read TGTGCCAGCAGCGTAGCACAGAACTATGGCTACACCTTC. Translation: CASSVAQNYGYTF.

Only a few counts were recorded for this clone. This CDR3 reads CASSLGLAGASRGREDTQYF. Written as DNA, the CDR3 is TGTGCCAGCTCCCTTGGACTAGCGGGAGCAAGTCGGGGCCGTGAAGATACGCAGTATTTT. The chain carries TRBV18 and TRBJ2-3; 13 positions agree with TRBD2. The CDR3 runs to 20 residues. Germline loops: CDR1 KGHSH, CDR2 LQKENI. V gave up 6 bases and J gave up 5 bases; unmatched junction bases: 20.

This chain connects TRBV28 to TRBJ2-3, with D possibly being TRBD2 (6 bases). Germline lookup yields CDR1 MDHEN and CDR2 SYDVKM. With 6 bases removed from V and 2 bases from J, the gap between germline ends came to 12 bases. There are 14 residues in the CDR3. CDR3 protein: CASSWRASTDTQYF. For the CDR3, the DNA is TGTGCCAGCAGCTGGAGGGCATCCACAGATACGCAGTATTTT.

This clone was detected once. The CDR3 DNA follows: TGTGCCAGCAGCCAAGAGGGTTGGGGACAGGCACTCCATGAAAAACTGTTTTTT. Its protein product is CASSQEGWGQALHEKLFF. The chain is built from TRBV3-1 (or the pseudogene TRBV3-2) and TRBJ1-4; TRBD1 matches 8 bases. J was trimmed by 6 bases and V by 0 bases; bases with no gene match: 12. The CDR3 sequence is 18 residues long. Germline V gives CDR1 LGHDT, CDR2 YNNKEL (reference sequence).

The J gene is TRBJ2-2, the V gene TRBV5-6; 9 nucleotides align to TRBD1. V dropped 3 bases and J dropped 3; count of bases not matched to a gene: 12. CDR1 SGHDT and CDR2 YYEEEE come from the germline V gene. There are 18 residues in the CDR3. The CDR3 sequence: CASSWYRDRERYTGELFF. DNA for the CDR3: TGTGCCAGCAGCTGGTACCGGGACAGGGAGAGATACACCGGGGAGCTGTTTTTT.